These T cell receptor beta chains were read from a single sample in a study of T cells in Graves' hyperthyroidism and ophthalmopathy. TCRdb called the multiplex PCR reads again in MiXCR, with one record for every CDR3 protein. This table has some 250,000 distinct CDR3 sequences, approximately 15% appearing once. The sequenced material came from blood. These receptors were obtained from a middle-aged woman with Graves' hyperthyroidism that later progressed to Graves' ophthalmopathy. The CDR3 runs from the conserved cysteine through the conserved F or W. The D gene is left open where the match is weak. Size is omitted from some rows. Given values are once, few, many or a class for expanded clones.

V,size,D,J,CDR3,DNA
TRBV6-5,.,.,TRBJ2-1,CASSYSRRPAFDNEQFF,TGTGCCAGCAGTTACTCCCGGCGCCCCGCCTTCGACAATGAGCAGTTCTTC
TRBV4-2,many,.,TRBJ1-1,CASSQDSPRGTEAFF,TGTGCCAGCAGCCAAGATTCCCCGCGGGGGACTGAAGCTTTCTTT
TRBV12-3/TRBV12-4,many,.,TRBJ1-5,CASSRTGQMQPQHF,TGTGCCAGCAGCCGAACCGGGCAAATGCAGCCCCAGCATTTT
TRBV7-9,few,TRBD1,TRBJ1-5,CASSSHPDRATNQPQHF,TGTGCCAGCAGCTCCCACCCGGACAGGGCTACGAACCAGCCCCAGCATTTT
TRBV28,many,TRBD1,TRBJ2-2,CASSLRQGARGELFF,TGTGCCAGCAGTTTAAGACAGGGGGCGCGCGGGGAGCTGTTTTTT
TRBV7-9,few,.,TRBJ1-2,CATTYPKGANYGYTF,TGTGCCACCACGTACCCAAAGGGGGCTAACTATGGCTACACCTTC
TRBV19,many,TRBD1,TRBJ1-1,CASEGQTNTEAFF,TGTGCCAGTGAGGGACAGACGAACACTGAAGCTTTCTTT
TRBV5-1,many,TRBD2,TRBJ2-1,CASSFAPGVAGVGEQFF,TGCGCCAGCAGCTTTGCCCCTGGGGTAGCGGGAGTCGGTGAGCAGTTCTTC
TRBV27,many,.,TRBJ2-1,CASKPSARNYNEQFF,TGTGCCAGCAAACCCTCTGCGCGAAACTACAATGAGCAGTTCTTC
TRBV2,many,.,TRBJ2-3,CASRESGSTDTQYF,TGTGCCAGCAGGGAAAGCGGAAGCACAGATACGCAGTATTTT
TRBV27,many,.,TRBJ1-2,CASSYNSNNGYTF,TGTGCCAGCAGTTACAACTCTAATAATGGCTACACCTTC
TRBV7-3,many,.,TRBJ2-4,CASSKRDGEVQYF,TGTGCCAGCAGCAAAAGGGACGGGGAGGTTCAGTACTTC
TRBV28,many,.,TRBJ2-3,CASSTPGEDTDTQYF,TGTGCCAGCAGCACCCCCGGAGAGGACACAGATACGCAGTATTTT
TRBV27,many,.,TRBJ2-1,CASSLGLGAGPKNEQFF,TGTGCCAGCAGTTTAGGGTTAGGGGCAGGGCCAAAGAATGAGCAGTTCTTC
TRBV12-3/TRBV12-4,many,.,TRBJ1-1,CASSLSTAVGTEAFF,TGTGCCAGCAGTTTATCAACAGCGGTCGGCACTGAAGCTTTCTTT
TRBV10-3,few,.,TRBJ2-2,CAISDKGNTGELFF,TGTGCCATCAGTGACAAGGGGAACACCGGGGAGCTGTTTTTT
TRBV5-5,many,.,TRBJ2-7,CASSWTGGTYEQYF,TGTGCCAGCAGCTGGACAGGAGGGACCTACGAGCAGTACTTC
TRBV29-1,many,TRBD2,TRBJ2-1,CSVDLAGGKNEQFF,TGCAGCGTAGACCTAGCGGGAGGTAAAAATGAGCAGTTCTTC
TRBV28,many,TRBD1,TRBJ2-2,CASSFQAGGSTGELFF,TGTGCCAGCAGTTTCCAGGCAGGGGGCTCCACCGGGGAGCTGTTTTTT
TRBV6-1,many,.,TRBJ2-7,CASSYEARGLDEQYF,TGTGCCAGCAGTTACGAGGCCAGGGGTCTTGACGAGCAGTACTTC
TRBV28,few,TRBD2,TRBJ2-7,CASSSLEAGATYEQYF,TGTGCCAGCAGTTCCCTTGAGGCGGGAGCGACCTACGAGCAGTACTTC
TRBV19,many,.,TRBJ2-5,CASSISYWETQYF,TGTGCCAGTAGTATTTCATACTGGGAGACCCAGTACTTC
TRBV24-1,.,.,TRBJ2-3,CATSPPGGSTDTQYF,TGTGCCACCAGTCCCCCCGGCGGGAGCACAGATACGCAGTATTTT
TRBV11-2,many,TRBD2,TRBJ2-7,CASSLTGLTGYEQYF,TGTGCCAGCAGCTTAACGGGACTAACCGGCTACGAGCAGTACTTC
TRBV28,few,TRBD2,TRBJ2-1,CASSSGTSPYNEQFF,TGTGCCAGCAGTTCTGGGACTAGCCCTTACAATGAGCAGTTCTTC
TRBV7-2,many,.,TRBJ2-7,CASSLVDYGYEQYF,TGTGCCAGCAGCTTAGTCGACTATGGCTACGAGCAGTACTTC
TRBV28,many,.,TRBJ1-5,CASSFTGRQHF,TGTGCCAGCAGTTTTACAGGGAGGCAGCATTTT
TRBV28,many,.,TRBJ2-7,CASSLAAGAPYEQYF,TGTGCCAGCAGTTTAGCGGCAGGGGCGCCCTACGAGCAGTACTTC
TRBV29-1,many,.,TRBJ2-1,CSVRILTAYNEQFF,TGCAGCGTTAGAATCTTGACAGCTTACAATGAGCAGTTCTTC
TRBV4-1,.,.,TRBJ2-4,CASSQEGSPWAKNIQYF,TGCGCCAGCAGCCAAGAAGGTTCTCCATGGGCCAAAAACATTCAGTACTTC
TRBV28,many,.,TRBJ2-1,CASSRGLRNEQFF,TGTGCCAGCAGTAGGGGACTTCGAAATGAGCAGTTCTTC
TRBV27,many,TRBD1,TRBJ1-6,CASSEQGIKNSPLHF,TGTGCCAGCAGTGAACAGGGGATAAAAAATTCACCCCTCCACTTT
TRBV7-2,few,.,TRBJ2-2,CASSFRGSGELFF,TGTGCCAGCAGCTTTCGTGGGTCCGGGGAGCTGTTTTTT
TRBV27,many,.,TRBJ1-1,CASIPSVRDTEAFF,TGTGCCAGCATCCCTTCGGTCAGGGATACTGAAGCTTTCTTT
TRBV28,many,.,TRBJ2-2,CASSLGWGSLNTGELFF,TGTGCCAGCAGTCTAGGGTGGGGCTCCCTGAACACCGGGGAGCTGTTTTTT
TRBV4-1,.,TRBD1,TRBJ1-5,CASSQVQGAGGVQHF,TGCGCCAGCAGCCAAGTGCAGGGGGCGGGAGGGGTCCAGCATTTT
TRBV27,few,TRBD2,TRBJ2-1,CASLASGRGGGTIF,TGTGCCAGCCTGGCTAGCGGGAGAGGGGGGGGGACAATCTTC
TRBV7-8,many,TRBD1,TRBJ2-5,CASSYRDRAEETQYF,TGTGCCAGCAGCTACCGGGACAGGGCTGAAGAGACCCAGTACTTC
TRBV5-1,many,.,TRBJ2-1,CASSRPSLAGYNEQFF,TGCGCCAGCAGCCGACCATCTCTTGCGGGTTACAATGAGCAGTTCTTC
TRBV19,many,.,TRBJ2-1,CATSKVGRNEQFF,TGTGCCACCTCAAAGGTGGGGCGCAATGAGCAGTTCTTC
TRBV18,many,.,TRBJ1-5,CASSPFDTKFGQPQHF,TGTGCCAGCTCACCATTCGACACGAAGTTCGGCCAGCCCCAGCATTTT
TRBV20-1,many,TRBD2,TRBJ2-3,CSASGTSGWTDTQYF,TGCAGTGCTTCCGGGACTAGCGGTTGGACAGATACGCAGTATTTT
TRBV18,few,.,TRBJ2-1,CASSPLTDEQFF,TGTGCCAGCTCACCACTTACCGATGAGCAGTTCTTC
TRBV7-9,many,.,TRBJ2-2,CASSLLGADTGELFF,TGTGCCAGCAGCCTGTTGGGGGCGGACACCGGGGAGCTGTTTTTT
TRBV18,many,.,TRBJ1-6,CASSPAGNSPLHF,TGTGCCAGCTCACCGGCGGGAAATTCACCCCTCCACTTT
TRBV7-9,many,TRBD1,TRBJ2-7,CASSPLPGQGVTYEQYF,TGTGCCAGCAGCCCCCTCCCGGGACAGGGAGTCACCTACGAGCAGTACTTC
TRBV7-2,.,.,TRBJ2-7,CASSSIGRALFVEQYF,TGTGCCAGCAGCTCAATAGGTCGGGCCTTATTCGTAGAGCAGTACTTC
TRBV6-1,many,TRBD1,TRBJ1-5,CASSSGTGALLNQPQHF,TGTGCCAGCAGCTCCGGGACAGGGGCATTGTTAAATCAGCCCCAGCATTTT
TRBV6-1,many,.,TRBJ2-2,CASSKGTGGAGELFF,TGTGCCAGCAGCAAGGGGACTGGCGGCGCCGGGGAGCTGTTTTTT
TRBV27,.,TRBD1,TRBJ1-1,CASSLKGARTEAFF,TGTGCCAGCAGTTTAAAGGGGGCGCGGACTGAAGCTTTCTTT
TRBV19,many,.,TRBJ2-7,CASAEAPYEQYF,TGTGCCAGCGCCGAAGCACCCTACGAGCAGTACTTC
TRBV12-3/TRBV12-4,many,.,TRBJ2-7,CASTSYSTPSEQYF,TGTGCCAGCACCTCCTACAGCACCCCATCCGAGCAGTACTTC